These T cell receptor beta chains were read from a single sample in a study of post-analysis software for immune sequencing data. TCRdb called the PCR reads again in MiXCR, with one record for every CDR3 protein. The table includes 430,000 or so distinct CDR3 sequences, roughly 40% detected once. The sample comprised blood. Every receptor here comes from a girl aged 2 to 10 with multiple sclerosis. Both conserved end residues are part of each CDR3. Fields, in order: V gene, CDR3 protein.

TRBV21-1 | CASSTTEVGYEQYF
TRBV4-3 | CASSQVGRSYEQYF
TRBV6-1 | CASSPRTGAYYSNQPQHF
TRBV7-3 | CASSLGGGGETQYF
TRBV4-3 | CASSQRTETYEQYF
TRBV4-3 | CASSQDPVNTEAFF
TRBV28 | CASSLTGNTGELFF
TRBV14 | CASIRPTVSKETQYF
TRBV28 | CASFRDLAGDTQYF
TRBV29-1 | CSHIDRIQHTDTQYF
TRBV3-1 | CASSQPDFQETQYF
TRBV10-3 | CAISESGGRSPLHF
TRBV7-9 | CASSRPGRQETQYF
TRBV20-1 | CSAPWTSGVEGFNEQFF
TRBV5-1 | CASSRDGEKLFF
TRBV4-2 | CASSQGTSGLEQFF
TRBV2 | CASRGDTYEQYF
TRBV12-3/TRBV12-4 | CASSFMGRTGGTDTQYF
TRBV6-4 | CASSARMGGPTDTQYF
TRBV28 | CASSPGTETINYGYTF
TRBV28 | CASSPIGQGIYEQYF
TRBV5-1 | CASSSRLAGKNEQFF
TRBV12-3/TRBV12-4 | CASGTDRELFHEQYF
TRBV11-2 | CASSSEVGARNYGYTF
TRBV10-3 | CAISEGVGVQFF